A selection of T cell receptor beta chains follows, all from one sample in a study of cytomegalovirus exposure and HLA in healthy donors. Assay used: immunoSEQ multiplex PCR; TCRdb lists only in-frame clones, some missing. The data contain 160,000 or so clones, approximately 82% of them singletons. The specimen was PBMCs. The origin of the receptors is a man over 45 in good health and CMV-seropositive. Both conserved end residues are part of each CDR3. D genes are given only for firm matches.

V gene: TRBV9; D gene: NA; J gene: TRBJ2-2; CDR3 length: 16; CDR3 DNA: TGTGCCAGCAGCCCTGGTTTGGCCCGGCGGACCGGGGAGCTGTTTTTT; CDR3 protein: CASSPGLARRTGELFF
V gene: TRBV7-8; D gene: TRBD2; J gene: TRBJ2-2; CDR3 length: 16; CDR3 DNA: TGTGCCAGCAGCTCCCGGGAGGGGGCGAACACCGGGGAGCTGTTTTTT; CDR3 protein: CASSSREGANTGELFF
V gene: TRBV19; D gene: TRBD2; J gene: TRBJ2-7; CDR3 length: 14; CDR3 DNA: TGTGCCAGTAGCTTGCGGGGGGGGACCAACGAGCAGTACTTC; CDR3 protein: CASSLRGGTNEQYF
V gene: TRBV11-1; D gene: NA; J gene: TRBJ1-2; CDR3 length: 13; CDR3 DNA: TGTGCCAGCAGCCAAGGGGCTTCCCGAGGCTACACCTTC; CDR3 protein: CASSQGASRGYTF
V gene: TRBV2; D gene: NA; J gene: TRBJ1-3; CDR3 length: 18; CDR3 DNA: TGTGCCAGCAGACCTCCGCACCGGGTGGATGGGTCAGGAAACACCATATATTTT; CDR3 protein: CASRPPHRVDGSGNTIYF
V gene: TRBV4-2; D gene: NA; J gene: TRBJ1-2; CDR3 length: 16; CDR3 DNA: TGTGCCAGCAGCCCGAACCGGGGGGCGCAGGGCTATGGCTACACCTTC; CDR3 protein: CASSPNRGAQGYGYTF
V gene: TRBV2; D gene: NA; J gene: TRBJ2-1; CDR3 length: 13; CDR3 DNA: TGTGCCAGCAGACCTACGGGGAGCGATGAGCAGTTCTTC; CDR3 protein: CASRPTGSDEQFF
V gene: TRBV7-2; D gene: NA; J gene: TRBJ2-3; CDR3 length: 13; CDR3 DNA: TGTGCCGTGGCGGGGCCCCTGATGAATACGCAGTATTTT; CDR3 protein: CAVAGPLMNTQYF
V gene: TRBV2; D gene: NA; J gene: TRBJ2-4; CDR3 length: 15; CDR3 DNA: TGTGCCAGCAGTGATGCAGGTATAGCCAAAAACATTCAGTACTTC; CDR3 protein: CASSDAGIAKNIQYF
V gene: TRBV7-9; D gene: NA; J gene: TRBJ1-5; CDR3 length: 17; CDR3 DNA: TGTGCCAGCAGCGGGGAGGAGGACTCGGGTGGCAATCAGCCCCAGCATTTT; CDR3 protein: CASSGEEDSGGNQPQHF
V gene: TRBV4-2; D gene: TRBD2; J gene: TRBJ2-1; CDR3 length: 15; CDR3 DNA: TGTGCCAGCAGCCAAGGGAGCGGGGGGGCAAATGAGCAGTTCTTC; CDR3 protein: CASSQGSGGANEQFF
V gene: TRBV15; D gene: NA; J gene: TRBJ1-3; CDR3 length: 16; CDR3 DNA: TGTGCCACCAGCCCCCCAGAGACAGCCTCTGGAAACACCATATATTTT; CDR3 protein: CATSPPETASGNTIYF
V gene: TRBV12-5; D gene: NA; J gene: TRBJ1-1; CDR3 length: 19; CDR3 DNA: TGTGCTAGTGGTTTGACCCCAGGACAGAGGGAGTTTATGAACACTGAAGCTTTCTTT; CDR3 protein: CASGLTPGQREFMNTEAFF
V gene: TRBV19; D gene: NA; J gene: TRBJ1-5; CDR3 length: 15; CDR3 DNA: TGTGCCAGTAGTATAACCCCCCCGGGTCATCAGCCCCAGCATTTT; CDR3 protein: CASSITPPGHQPQHF